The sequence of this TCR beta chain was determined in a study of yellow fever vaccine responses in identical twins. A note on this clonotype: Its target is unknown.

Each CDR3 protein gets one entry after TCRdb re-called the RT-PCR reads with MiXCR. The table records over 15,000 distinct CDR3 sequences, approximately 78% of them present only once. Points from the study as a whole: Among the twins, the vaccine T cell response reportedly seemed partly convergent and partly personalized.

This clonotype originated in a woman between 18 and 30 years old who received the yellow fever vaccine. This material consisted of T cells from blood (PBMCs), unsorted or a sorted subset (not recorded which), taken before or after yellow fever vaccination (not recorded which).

The CDR3 reads CASSLAQSGPSPLHF. In nucleotides, the CDR3 is TGTGCCAGCAGCTTAGCGCAGTCAGGACCTTCACCCCTCCACTTT. This chain connects TRBV11-1 to TRBJ1-6, with D hard to call. This CDR3 is built from 15 residues. Germline CDR1 reads SGHAT; CDR2 reads FQDESV (reference sequence). The V gene lost 0 bases and the J gene lost 9 bases, with 12 bases spanning the gap.